These 27 T cell receptor beta chains originate from one sample sequenced in a study of T cells in Graves' hyperthyroidism and ophthalmopathy. RNA transcripts yielded amplified TCR beta CDR3 regions. Initially, a first-round RT-PCR of the TCR CDR3 employed the HTBI primer set. From the multiplex PCR reads, TCRdb called clonotypes with MiXCR, one entry per CDR3 protein. This table has some 600,000 distinct CDR3 sequences, about 15% appearing once. The sequencing input was blood. The receptors were sampled from a young woman with Graves' hyperthyroidism that later progressed to Graves' ophthalmopathy.

Many counts were recorded for this clonotype. The chain couples TRBV5-1 to TRBJ2-7, with 7 bases fitting TRBD1. After removal of 0 bases from V and 0 bases from J, the junction contained 3 bases not matched to a gene. The CDR3 sequence is 15 residues long. CDR1 is SGHRS, CDR2 YFSETQ, per germline. The CDR3 here is CASSLARGSSYEQYF. The CDR3, as DNA: TGCGCCAGCAGCTTGGCCAGGGGGAGCTCCTACGAGCAGTACTTC. The variable domain in full, with the rest retrieved from reference TRBV5-1 and TRBJ2-7, is KAGVTQTPRYLIKTRGQQVTLSCSPISGHRSVSWYQQTPGQGLQFLFEYFSETQRNKGNFPGRFSGRQFSNSRSEMNVSTLELGDSALYLCASSLARGSSYEQYFGPGTRLTVT.

This clonotype came up many times. DNA of the CDR3: TGTGCCAGCAGCTTAACTCCTGCCGGGTCAAACCCGAGGGCCCAGTACTTC. Protein product: CASSLTPAGSNPRAQYF. V gene TRBV7-9 combines with J gene TRBJ2-5; maybe TRBD2 (5 bases). CDR1 SEHNR and CDR2 FQNEAQ come from the germline V gene (reference sequence). Trimming shortened V by 2 bases and J by 9 bases, and 25 bases separated the two germline ends. The CDR3 runs 17 residues.

This clonotype came up many times. The V call is TRBV2, the J call TRBJ2-2, with 7 bases lining up with TRBD1. V was clipped by 10 bases and J by 1 base; unmatched bases: 3. CDR3 length equals 13 residues. CDR1 is SNHLY and CDR2 is FYNNEI in the germline V gene. This CDR3 reads CATQGENTGELFF. For the CDR3, the DNA is TGTGCCACTCAGGGGGAGAACACCGGGGAGCTGTTTTTT.

V usage is TRBV28 and J usage is TRBJ1-5; D remains ambiguous. Germline CDR1 reads MDHEN; CDR2 reads SYDVKM. The CDR3 extends over 13 amino acids. The V end lost 5 bases, the J end lost 7 bases, and 12 bases lay between the germline ends. The CDR3 reads CASSASGSQPQHF. The CDR3 DNA follows: TGTGCCAGCAGTGCCTCTGGGAGCCAGCCCCAGCATTTT. The full variable domain, with the rest looked up from reference TRBV28 and TRBJ1-5, is DVKVTQSSRYLVKRTGEKVFLECVQDMDHENMFWYRQDPGLGLRLIYFSYDVKMKEKGDIPEGYSVSREKKERFSLILESASTNQTSMYLCASSASGSQPQHFGDGTRLSIL.

This clonotype was picked up a small number of times. The chain couples TRBV18 to TRBJ2-6; no clear D. Germline CDR1 is KGHSH and CDR2 is LQKENI. The ends were cut back, 3 bases at V and 6 bases at J, with 9 bases in the middle. The CDR3 loop spans 14 amino acids. CDR3 in amino acids: CASSPTYEANVLTF. The DNA of the CDR3 is TGTGCCAGCTCACCGACGTATGAGGCCAACGTCCTGACTTTC.

This clonotype was observed a few times. The chain employs TRBV5-5 and TRBJ1-6, with D perhaps matching TRBD1 (6 bases). V lost 2 bases to trimming and J lost 6 bases, with 15 bases between them. The CDR3 is 16 amino acids. Germline V gene lookup returns CDR1 SGHKS and CDR2 YYEKEE (reference sequence). The CDR3 loop is CASSFSGALTNSPLHF. The DNA of the CDR3 is TGTGCCAGCAGCTTTTCAGGGGCGCTAACTAATTCACCCCTCCACTTT.

This clonotype showed up many times. This chain uses TRBV20-1 with TRBJ2-1; 12 bases fit TRBD2. With V trimmed by 2 bases and J by 7 bases, 6 bases remained unmatched. The CDR3 contains 15 residues. The germline gives CDR1 DFQATT, CDR2 SNEGSKA (reference sequence). This chain's CDR3 is CSARPGTSGQNEQFF. CDR3 nucleotide sequence: TGCAGTGCTAGACCCGGGACTAGCGGGCAAAATGAGCAGTTCTTC.

The chain recombines TRBV12-3 or TRBV12-4 with TRBJ2-1, with D possibly being TRBD2 (7 bases). This CDR3 is 16 amino acids long. V was pared by 3 bases and J by 5 bases, with 17 bases between. CDR3 sequence reads: CASSFGGGRSDNEQFF. CDR3 DNA: TGTGCCAGCAGTTTTGGGGGCGGGAGATCGGACAATGAGCAGTTCTTC.

Many counts were recorded for this clonotype. The chain is built from TRBV30 and TRBJ1-5, with D perhaps TRBD1 (6 bases). The V and J ends lost 5 bases and 5 bases respectively, with 13 bases between them. Per germline, CDR1 GTSNPN and CDR2 SVGIG (reference sequence). The CDR3 spans 13 residues. CDR3 sequence: CAWGAGADQPQHF. The CDR3, as DNA: TGTGCCTGGGGGGCGGGGGCGGATCAGCCCCAGCATTTT.

Remarks on this clonotype: One end of the junction fails to match germline, which may point to a read error. The chain has TRBV5-1 and TRBJ2-7, with TRBD2 matching 7 bases. The germline gives CDR1 SGHRS, CDR2 YFSETQ. The CDR3 is made up of 16 amino acids. CDR3 region: CASSLGGGGTSYEHYF. As DNA, the CDR3 is TGCGCCAGCAGCTTGGGTGGGGGGGGTACCTCCTACGAGCATTACTTC.

This clonotype occurred many times. The chain combines TRBV20-1 with TRBJ2-3, with D perhaps TRBD2 (5 bases). Germline CDR1 DFQATT, CDR2 SNEGSKA (reference sequence). CDR3 length: 13 amino acids. V was trimmed by 6 bases and J by 2 bases, leaving 12 bases between them. The CDR3 sequence is CSAPYGDTDTQYF. CDR3 bases: TGCAGTGCCCCTTACGGGGACACAGATACGCAGTATTTT.

This chain uses TRBV28 with TRBJ2-7, with D perhaps given as TRBD1 or TRBD2 (7 bases each). CDR1 and CDR2 (germline): MDHEN, SYDVKM. With 8 bases removed from V and 5 bases from J, the gap between germline ends came to 19 bases. The CDR3 is 14 amino acids. This CDR3 is CASCVQGGVDEQYF. CDR3 nucleotides: TGTGCCAGCTGCGTTCAGGGGGGGGTTGACGAGCAGTACTTC.

Note on this clonotype: A single base separates this from a much larger clone, so it may be a read error. The chain is built from TRBV5-5 and TRBJ1-1, with D tentatively TRBD1 (5 bases). From germline, CDR1 is SGHKS and CDR2 YYEKEE (reference sequence). The CDR3 consists of 14 residues. DNA of the CDR3: TGTGCCAGCAGCTTGAGGACACCGAACATTGAAGCTTTCTTT. It yields the protein CASSLRTPNIEAFF.

This clonotype was picked up many times. This rearrangement joins TRBV24-1 to TRBJ1-2; D might be TRBD1 (6 bases). Trimming left V 4 bases short and J 4 bases short, with 9 bases between. The CDR3 extends over 13 amino acids. Germline CDR1 and CDR2: KGHDR and SFDVKD. This chain's CDR3 is CATSEGGTYGYTF. In DNA, the CDR3 is TGTGCCACCAGTGAAGGGGGTACCTATGGCTACACCTTC.

The table lists this clonotype with many counts. The rearrangement uses TRBV12-3 or TRBV12-4 and TRBJ2-3; D is possibly TRBD1 or TRBD2 (5 bases each). Trimming pared 10 bases from V and 0 bases from J, leaving 20 bases between. The CDR3 has 16 residues. Here the CDR3 reads CATSTGGIASTDTQYF. As DNA, the CDR3 is TGTGCCACCTCGACTGGGGGAATTGCTAGCACAGATACGCAGTATTTT.

The CDR3 here is CASSRSSGTVEQYF. The DNA of the CDR3 is TGTGCCAGCAGCCGGTCGAGCGGGACGGTCGAGCAGTACTTC. V and J are TRBV11-1 and TRBJ2-7; 7 bases are a match to TRBD2. With 5 bases clipped from V and 6 bases from J, the junction kept 10 bases outside the gene matches. CDR1 SGHAT and CDR2 FQDESV come from the germline V gene (reference sequence). There are 14 residues in the CDR3.

This clonotype was seen many times. The J gene is TRBJ1-2, the V gene TRBV27; unclear D gene. Between the trimmed V and J ends, which lost 5 bases and 5 bases, there was a span of 15 bases. The CDR3 runs 14 residues. CDR1 MNHEY and CDR2 SMNVEV come from the germline V gene (reference sequence). CDR3 region: CASSPAGGYYGYTF. The CDR3 coding sequence is TGTGCCAGCAGTCCGGCAGGCGGCTATTATGGCTACACCTTC.

The V call is TRBV10-3, the J call TRBJ2-7; 12 nucleotides align to TRBD1. This CDR3 comprises 15 residues. In germline, CDR1 is ENHRY, CDR2 SYGVKD. The junction had 8 bases not matched to a gene; V was cut back by 6 bases and J by 5 bases. As DNA, the CDR3 is TGTGCCATCAGCGAGACCGGGACAGGGGGCAACGAGCAGTACTTC. Translated: CAISETGTGGNEQYF.

This clonotype was counted many times. This sequence joins TRBV3-1 and TRBJ1-4, with TRBD1 as a possible D gene (5 bases). Germline V gene sequence: CDR1 LGHDT, CDR2 YNNKEL (reference sequence). CDR3 size: 15 residues. The V end was cut by 5 bases, the J end by 4 bases, with 14 bases between. The CDR3 sequence is CASSGPATVNEKLFF. The CDR3 DNA reads TGTGCCAGCAGCGGTCCGGCGACAGTTAATGAAAAACTGTTTTTT.

At least ten counts were recorded for this clonotype. J is TRBJ1-2 and V is TRBV20-1; 8 nucleotides match TRBD1. This CDR3 is 13 amino acids long. V dropped 6 bases and J dropped 4; count of bases not matched to a gene: 7. The germline V gene has CDR1 DFQATT and CDR2 SNEGSKA (reference sequence). The CDR3 sequence is CSAQDRDGYGYTF. CDR3 in DNA: TGCAGTGCCCAGGACAGGGACGGCTATGGCTACACCTTC.

The CDR3, as DNA: TGTGCCAGCAGTCAAGGACTAGCGGAAAATGAGCAGTTCTTC. Amino acid sequence: CASSQGLAENEQFF. The chain has TRBV28 and TRBJ2-1; 10 bases are a match to TRBD2. The CDR3 sequence is 14 residues long. CDR1 MDHEN and CDR2 SYDVKM come from the germline V gene. V trimming: 5 bases; J trimming: 7 bases; junction bases outside the gene matches: 5.

This clonotype was detected many times. CDR3 bases: TGTGCCAGCAGTGGGAGACAGGGGGGTGAAAAACTGTTTTTT. Residues: CASSGRQGGEKLFF. The V gene is TRBV27, the J gene TRBJ1-4, with 9 bases that match TRBD1. The length of the CDR3 is 14 residues. CDR1 MNHEY and CDR2 SMNVEV come from the germline V gene (reference sequence). With V trimmed by 5 bases and J by 7 bases, 5 bases remained unmatched.

J is TRBJ2-5 and V is TRBV2; D ambiguous. The CDR3 has 13 amino acids. Germline CDR1 is SNHLY and CDR2 is FYNNEI. V was trimmed by 5 bases and J by 3 bases, leaving 10 bases between them. CDR3 DNA: TGTGCCAGCAGTACGGGTCGCAAAGAGACCCAGTACTTC. Amino acids: CASSTGRKETQYF.

This clonotype occurred a few times. The rearrangement links TRBV5-1 to TRBJ2-1; D is unresolved. The CDR3 totals 13 residues. The germline V and J ends were trimmed by 4 bases and 6 bases, with 11 bases remaining between them. Germline V gene sequence: CDR1 SGHRS, CDR2 YFSETQ. The CDR3 bases are TGCGCCAGCAGCATCCCCAGCGTCAATGAGCAGTTCTTC. Its translation: CASSIPSVNEQFF.

The table lists this clonotype with many counts. This sequence joins TRBV24-1 and TRBJ2-1; maybe TRBD2 (6 bases). CDR1 KGHDR and CDR2 SFDVKD come from the germline V gene. Trimming took 3 bases from V and 0 from J, leaving 11 bases between them. This CDR3 has 16 residues. In DNA form, the CDR3 reads TGTGCCACCAGTGATCCGGGACTTGCCTCCTACAATGAGCAGTTCTTC. Amino acids: CATSDPGLASYNEQFF.

Ten or more counts support this clonotype. This chain uses TRBV27 with TRBJ2-3, with D perhaps matching TRBD2 (5 bases). CDR1 is MNHEY and CDR2 is SMNVEV in the germline V gene (reference sequence). This CDR3 contains 14 residues. V lost 5 bases and J 3 bases, leaving 12 bases between the germline ends. The CDR3 protein is CASSPPRRTDTQYF. CDR3 coding DNA: TGTGCCAGCAGTCCCCCCAGGAGGACAGATACGCAGTATTTT.

This clonotype showed up many times. The chain carries TRBV7-9 and TRBJ2-5; D gene ambiguous. Germline V CDR1 and CDR2: SEHNR, FQNEAQ (reference sequence). Trimming removed 7 bases from V and 1 base from J, with 19 bases in between. This CDR3 comprises 16 residues. The CDR3: CASTQTTAGPQETQYF. DNA of the CDR3: TGTGCCAGCACCCAAACCACGGCCGGGCCCCAAGAGACCCAGTACTTC. Full variable domain (outside the CDR3, taken from reference TRBV7-9 and TRBJ2-5): DTGVSQNPRHKITKRGQNVTFRCDPISEHNRLYWYRQTLGQGPEFLTYFQNEAQLEKSRLLSDRFSAERPKGSFSTLEIQRTEQGDSAMYLCASTQTTAGPQETQYFGPGTRLLVL.